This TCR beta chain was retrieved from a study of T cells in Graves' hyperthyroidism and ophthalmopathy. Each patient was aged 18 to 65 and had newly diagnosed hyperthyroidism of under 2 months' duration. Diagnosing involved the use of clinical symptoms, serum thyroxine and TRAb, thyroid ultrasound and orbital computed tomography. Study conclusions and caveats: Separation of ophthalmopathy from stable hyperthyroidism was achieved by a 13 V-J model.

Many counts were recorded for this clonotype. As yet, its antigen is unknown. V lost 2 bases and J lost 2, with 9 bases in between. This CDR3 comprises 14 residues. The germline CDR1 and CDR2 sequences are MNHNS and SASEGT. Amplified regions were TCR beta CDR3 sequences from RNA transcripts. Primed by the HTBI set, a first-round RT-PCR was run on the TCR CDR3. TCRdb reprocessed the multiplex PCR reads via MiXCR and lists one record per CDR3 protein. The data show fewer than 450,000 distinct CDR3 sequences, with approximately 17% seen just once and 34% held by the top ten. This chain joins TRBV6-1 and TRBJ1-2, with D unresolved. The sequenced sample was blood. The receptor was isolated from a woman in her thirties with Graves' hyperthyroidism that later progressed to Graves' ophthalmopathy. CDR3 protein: CASSEQARNYGYTF. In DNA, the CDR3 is TGTGCCAGCAGTGAACAGGCCAGAAACTATGGCTACACCTTC.